These 24 T cell receptor beta chains were all obtained from the same sample, sequenced in a study of cytomegalovirus exposure and HLA in healthy donors. The PCR used 60 Vbeta and 13 Jbeta primers. Profiled with immunoSEQ multiplex PCR; TCRdb holds only in-frame clones, not every one. Of about 140,000 clones listed, approximately 82% are singletons. Specimen: PBMCs. These TCRs come from a young man in good health and CMV-seropositive.

This rearrangement joins TRBV6-1 to TRBJ1-2; 7 bases align to TRBD1. Germline lookup yields CDR1 MNHNS and CDR2 SASEGT. V lost 6 bases to trimming and J lost 6 bases; unmatched junction nucleotides: 10. This CDR3 has 14 amino acids. The CDR3 DNA follows: TGTGCCAGCAGAATGGGACAGCCTCGGGATGGCTACACCTTC. The encoded protein is CASRMGQPRDGYTF.

The chain couples TRBV4-1 to TRBJ2-1, with a possible D match to TRBD2 (6 bases). CDR3 length: 17 residues. CDR1 MGHRA and CDR2 YSYEKL come from the germline V gene. Trimming pared 0 bases from V and 7 bases from J, leaving 19 bases between. DNA for the CDR3: TGCGCCAGCAGCCAAGAATTAACGGGAGCCCTCTTTAATGAGCAGTTCTTC. Its translation is CASSQELTGALFNEQFF.

J is TRBJ2-5 and V is TRBV5-6, with D tentatively TRBD2 (6 bases). Per germline, CDR1 SGHDT and CDR2 YYEEEE. The length of the CDR3 is 14 residues. Trimming shortened V by 2 bases and J by 5 bases, and 13 bases separated the two germline ends. In DNA form, the CDR3 reads TGTGCCAGCAGCTTCCGGCGGGACCCCGAGACCCAGTACTTC. Amino acids: CASSFRRDPETQYF.

In the case of this clone: The junction shows a germline mismatch at one end, possibly a read error. The V and J genes are TRBV10-3 and TRBJ2-5; 12 nucleotides agree with TRBD2. Looked up from germline, CDR1 is ENHRY and CDR2 is SYGVKD. There are 14 residues in the CDR3. This CDR3 is CAVSASGRAVTQYF. The DNA for the CDR3 is TGTGCCGTCAGTGCTAGCGGGAGGGCCGTGACCCAGTACTTC.

V usage is TRBV10-3 and J usage is TRBJ2-1, with a possible D match to TRBD2 (7 bases). Between the trimmed V and J ends, which lost 6 bases and 7 bases, there was a span of 13 bases. The V gene's germline CDR1 is ENHRY and CDR2 SYGVKD. The length of the CDR3 is 13 residues. The CDR3 bases are TGTGCCATCAGCGGGGGGCAGTTAAATGAGCAGTTCTTC. Amino acids: CAISGGQLNEQFF.

V is TRBV15 and J is TRBJ1-5, with D perhaps TRBD1 (5 bases). The CDR3 loop spans 16 amino acids. Germline V gene sequence: CDR1 LNHNV, CDR2 YYDKDF (reference sequence). Trimming took 3 bases from V and 5 from J, leaving 17 bases between them. The CDR3 region is CATSSGAGRIDQPQHF. The CDR3 DNA reads TGTGCCACCAGCAGTGGAGCGGGACGGATAGATCAGCCCCAGCATTTT.

To note about this clone: The sample holds other DNA sequences that translate to the same CDR3. Here the CDR3 DNA reads TGCAGCGTTGGGCAGGGGGATAATTCACCCCTCCACTTT. Translating it yields CSVGQGDNSPLHF. The chain recombines TRBV29-1 with TRBJ1-6, with 7 bases fitting TRBD1. The CDR3 extends over 13 amino acids. The junction had 2 bases not matched to a gene; V was cut back by 4 bases and J by 5 bases. Germline values: CDR1 SQVTM, CDR2 ANQGSEA.

J is TRBJ2-1 and V is TRBV5-1, with 11 nucleotides matching TRBD2. V trimming: 3 bases; J trimming: 1 base; junction bases outside the gene matches: 3. The length of the CDR3 is 16 residues. The germline CDR1 and CDR2 sequences are SGHRS and YFSETQ. CDR3 loop: CASSYRLAGSYNEQFF. The CDR3 DNA sequence: TGCGCCAGCAGCTACCGACTAGCGGGATCCTACAATGAGCAGTTCTTC.

The V gene is TRBV21-1, the J gene TRBJ2-7; the D call of TRBD2 is as the table states it, not checked on the DNA. TRBV21-1 represents a pseudogene. The CDR3 is 15 residues long. The DNA for the CDR3 is TGTGCCAGCAGCAATAGAACTAGCGGGAGACACGAGCAGTACTTC. This gives the protein CASSNRTSGRHEQYF.

This chain uses TRBV11-3 with TRBJ2-5; D gene uncertain. Trimming pared 5 bases from V and 5 bases from J, leaving 18 bases between. The CDR3 loop spans 15 amino acids. From germline, CDR1 is SGHNT and CDR2 YENEEA. CDR3 nucleotide sequence: TGTGCCAGCAGCAACGACGTGGGTCTCGGGGAGACCCAGTACTTC. Amino acid sequence: CASSNDVGLGETQYF.

The chain couples TRBV6-6 to TRBJ2-2, with a possible D match to TRBD2 (6 bases). V gave up 4 bases and J gave up 0 bases, with 9 bases separating them. CDR1 is MNHNY, CDR2 SVGAGI, per germline (reference sequence). This CDR3 spans 15 amino acids. CDR3 region: CASSFLAPNTGELFF. The CDR3 region has the DNA TGTGCCAGCAGTTTTCTAGCGCCGAACACCGGGGAGCTGTTTTTT.

There are a few counts of this clone. The V call is TRBV28, the J call TRBJ1-4; TRBD1 might be the D (5 bases). Deletions cut 7 bases from V and 0 bases from J, with 15 bases between. Germline CDR1 is MDHEN and CDR2 is SYDVKM. The CDR3 has 16 residues. CDR3 DNA: TGTGCCAGCAATAATCAGGGTGCCGCAACTAATGAAAAACTGTTTTTT. Translating it yields CASNNQGAATNEKLFF.

The rearrangement uses TRBV19 and TRBJ2-7; 9 nucleotides agree with TRBD1. V trimming: 6 bases; J trimming: 0 bases; junction bases outside the gene matches: 12. Germline values: CDR1 LNHDA, CDR2 SQIVND (reference sequence). The CDR3 runs to 17 residues. The CDR3 bases are TGTGCCAGTAGCCCTTCCCTGGGGGGACAGGGCTCCTACGAGCAGTACTTC. Its translation: CASSPSLGGQGSYEQYF.

The CDR3 sequence: CASSAGQLGNTIYF. CDR3 bases: TGTGCCAGCAGTGCGGGACAGCTTGGAAACACCATATATTTT. The gene calls are TRBV6-5 and TRBJ1-3; 7 bases map to TRBD1. Germline V gene data show CDR1 as MNHEY and CDR2 as SVGAGI. V trimming: 5 bases; J trimming: 3 bases; junction bases outside the gene matches: 4. This CDR3 has 14 amino acids.

This sequence joins TRBV9 and TRBJ2-7; TRBD2 matches at 14 bases. This CDR3 comprises 18 residues. The germline gives CDR1 SGDLS, CDR2 YYNGEE. V was clipped by 3 bases and J by 3 bases; unmatched bases: 11. Here the CDR3 DNA reads TGTGCCAGCAGCGCCCCTCCGGGACTAGCGGGAGATTACTACGAGCAGTACTTC. This gives the protein CASSAPPGLAGDYYEQYF.

This clone was recorded once. The chain is built from TRBV2 and TRBJ1-2; 9 bases fit TRBD1. The CDR3 sequence is 17 residues long. Germline assignment: CDR1 SNHLY and CDR2 FYNNEI. The V and J ends lost 6 bases and 3 bases, in that order; junction bases with no gene match: 14. In nucleotides, the CDR3 is TGTGCCAGCAGAGCCGGGACAGGGACAGGAGGGGACTATGGCTACACCTTC. Its protein product is CASRAGTGTGGDYGYTF.

The V call is TRBV6-5, the J call TRBJ2-7, with D perhaps TRBD2 (6 bases). CDR3 size: 13 residues. The germline V gene encodes CDR1 MNHEY and CDR2 SVGAGI. The V end was cut by 11 bases, the J end by 0 bases, with 14 bases between. This CDR3 is CASGLGGSYEQYF. The CDR3, as DNA: TGTGCCTCCGGGCTCGGGGGCTCCTACGAGCAGTACTTC.

This chain joins TRBV27 and TRBJ2-1; maybe TRBD2 (6 bases). Per the germline V gene, CDR1 is MNHEY and CDR2 is SMNVEV (reference sequence). The ends were cut back, 7 bases at V and 6 bases at J, with 13 bases in the middle. The CDR3 sequence is 13 residues long. The CDR3 nucleotides are TGTGCCAGCACCACAGGAGGGTTCAATGAGCAGTTCTTC. This codes for CASTTGGFNEQFF.

J is TRBJ2-7 and V is TRBV6-5, with D possibly matching TRBD2 (6 bases). Per germline, CDR1 MNHEY and CDR2 SVGAGI. The CDR3 runs 14 residues. Trimming left V 4 bases short and J 0 bases short, with 10 bases between. The CDR3 sequence is CASSSDGSSYEQYF. In DNA, the CDR3 is TGTGCCAGCAGTTCCGACGGGAGCTCCTACGAGCAGTACTTC.

This clone was recorded once. The V and J genes are TRBV7-9 and TRBJ2-7; possible D gene TRBD1, 6 bases. CDR1 is SEHNR and CDR2 is FQNEAQ in the germline V gene (reference sequence). There are 15 residues in the CDR3. V dropped 5 bases and J dropped 5 bases, with 19 bases sitting between them. This CDR3 reads CASSPNRDRFNEQYF. CDR3 coding DNA: TGTGCCAGCAGCCCTAACAGGGATCGGTTCAACGAGCAGTACTTC.

The gene calls are TRBV30 and TRBJ2-7, with 7 bases identical to TRBD1. CDR3 size: 14 residues. Germline CDR1 and CDR2: GTSNPN and SVGIG (reference sequence). The V segment lost 3 bases and the J segment 0 bases; nucleotides outside the gene matches: 5. CDR3 protein: CAWRGRQGSYEQYF. The CDR3 DNA reads TGTGCCTGGAGAGGTCGACAGGGCTCCTACGAGCAGTACTTC.

A single count supports this clone. The chain is built from TRBV14 and TRBJ2-2; D remains ambiguous. CDR3 length: 14 amino acids. Trimming took off 4 bases at V and 4 bases at J, with 10 bases between the two ends. Germline loops: CDR1 SGHDN, CDR2 FVKESK. CDR3 in DNA: TGTGCCAGCAGCCTACCCGAGGCCACCGGGGAGCTGTTTTTT. Its protein product is CASSLPEATGELFF.

The chain is built from TRBV5-4 and TRBJ2-7, with D maybe TRBD2 (6 bases). Germline V gene data show CDR1 as SGHNT and CDR2 as YYREEE (reference sequence). This CDR3 has 15 amino acids. Between the trimmed V and J ends, which lost 0 bases and 5 bases, there was a span of 15 bases. The CDR3 protein is CASSLVGGKSDEQYF. The CDR3 region has the DNA TGTGCCAGCAGCTTGGTCGGGGGAAAAAGTGACGAGCAGTACTTC.

The rearrangement joins TRBV5-1 to TRBJ2-1; D ambiguous. Trimming removed 0 bases at V and 0 bases at J, with 4 bases between. The CDR3 extends over 14 amino acids. CDR1 and CDR2 from the germline V gene are SGHRS and YFSETQ. The CDR3 sequence is CASSLGSSYNEQFF. CDR3 bases: TGCGCCAGCAGCTTGGGGAGCTCCTACAATGAGCAGTTCTTC. The variable domain in full, with the rest retrieved from reference TRBV5-1 and TRBJ2-1, is KAGVTQTPRYLIKTRGQQVTLSCSPISGHRSVSWYQQTPGQGLQFLFEYFSETQRNKGNFPGRFSGRQFSNSRSEMNVSTLELGDSALYLCASSLGSSYNEQFFGPGTRLTVL.